One sample yielded the 18 T cell receptor beta chains listed below, sequenced in a study of cytomegalovirus exposure and HLA in healthy donors. PCR amplification relied on 60 Vbeta primers (plus 13 Jbeta primers). Profiling relied on immunoSEQ multiplex PCR, and the TCRdb table lists in-frame clones only, not all of them. The sample has some 150,000 clones, more than 80% seen once. The sample consisted of PBMCs. The receptors originated from a woman in her twenties or thirties in good health and CMV-seropositive.

The V call is TRBV20-1, the J call TRBJ2-7; 8 positions agree with TRBD1. In germline, CDR1 is DFQATT, CDR2 SNEGSKA (reference sequence). J gave up 13 bases and V 5 bases, and 7 bases lay outside the gene matches. This CDR3 has 10 residues. The CDR3 DNA sequence: TGCAGTGCTTCCTTGGACAGGGCTTACTTC. This codes for CSASLDRAYF.

V gene TRBV7-2 combines with J gene TRBJ2-7, with D possibly being TRBD1 (6 bases). This CDR3 region has 12 residues. Germline loops: CDR1 SGHTA, CDR2 FQGNSA. V was trimmed by 1 base and J by 12 bases, leaving 13 bases between them. Here the CDR3 reads CASSLVGGQLYF. The CDR3 bases are TGTGCCAGCAGCTTAGTTGGGGGCCAGCTGTACTTC. Combining the CDR3 with reference TRBV7-2 and TRBJ2-7 gives the whole variable domain GAGVSQSPSNKVTEKGKDVELRCDPISGHTALYWYRQSLGQGLEFLIYFQGNSAPDKSGLPSDRFSAERTGGSVSTLTIQRTQQEDSAVYLCASSLVGGQLYFGPGTRLTVT.

This clone occurred a few times. V is TRBV7-6 and J is TRBJ1-3; no clear D. This CDR3 has 12 amino acids. Germline V gives CDR1 SGHVS, CDR2 FNYEAQ. Trimming pared 4 bases from V and 9 bases from J, leaving 10 bases between. The CDR3 sequence is CASSSQRGTIYF. CDR3 nucleotide sequence: TGTGCCAGCAGCTCCCAGCGGGGCACCATATATTTT.

This CDR3 is CASSLAIANTEAFF. Written as DNA, the CDR3 is TGTGCCAGCAGCTTAGCCATAGCGAACACTGAAGCTTTCTTT. The rearrangement joins TRBV7-9 to TRBJ1-1; no reliable D call. Trimming removed 0 bases at V and 1 base at J, with 6 bases between. The CDR3 runs to 14 residues. Germline V gene lookup returns CDR1 SEHNR and CDR2 FQNEAQ (reference sequence).

The rearrangement joins TRBV7-3 to TRBJ2-3, with 12 bases aligning to TRBD2. The CDR3 extends over 14 amino acids. The germline CDR1 and CDR2 sequences are SGHTA and FQGTGA. Trimming cost V 6 bases and J 3 bases; bases outside gene matches: 1. CDR3 amino acids: CASRLAGGTDTQYF. CDR3 DNA: TGTGCCAGCAGACTAGCGGGGGGTACAGATACGCAGTATTTT.

The table lists this clone with a count of one. This chain uses TRBV6-1 with TRBJ1-2, with 7 nucleotides matching TRBD1. Germline CDR1 is MNHNS and CDR2 is SASEGT. V trimming: 4 bases; J trimming: 8 bases; junction bases outside the gene matches: 10. This CDR3 has 14 amino acids. The CDR3 reads CASSARQGWEGYTF. In nucleotides, the CDR3 is TGTGCCAGCAGTGCGCGACAGGGTTGGGAAGGCTACACCTTC.

The gene calls are TRBV28 and TRBJ2-7; D is ambiguous. Trimming took 6 bases from V and 9 from J, leaving 15 bases between them. This CDR3 is 12 amino acids long. Germline V gene data show CDR1 as MDHEN and CDR2 as SYDVKM. CDR3 DNA: TGTGCCAGCAGGGCCAACCCAATTCCGCAGTACTTC. Protein: CASRANPIPQYF.

The rearrangement joins TRBV5-4 to TRBJ2-4; 11 bases are shared with TRBD1. The CDR3 loop spans 17 amino acids. V shed 4 bases and J 1 base; nucleotides not matched to a gene: 7. CDR1 and CDR2 (germline): SGHNT, YYREEE (reference sequence). The CDR3 here is CASSRIGQGAAKNIQYF. The CDR3 DNA is TGTGCCAGCAGCCGAATTGGACAGGGGGCTGCCAAAAACATTCAGTACTTC.

This clone was seen only a few times. One end of the junction varies from germline; a read error may be responsible. This sample includes further DNA sequences coding for the same CDR3. The chain employs TRBV4-1 and TRBJ1-2; D is perhaps TRBD1 (6 bases). This CDR3 is built from 16 residues. Germline CDR1 and CDR2: MGHRA and YSYEKL. The CDR3 DNA reads as TGTGCCAGCAGCCAAATCCCCCGGGACACGGACTATGGCTACACCTTC. The encoded protein is CASSQIPRDTDYGYTF.

This chain joins TRBV9 and TRBJ1-2; D possibly corresponds to TRBD1 (5 bases). The CDR3 totals 15 residues. Germline-derived CDR1 and CDR2 are SGDLS and YYNGEE. V lost 0 bases and J 7 bases, leaving 16 bases between the germline ends. CDR3 amino acids: CASSVGDDSLIGYTF. The CDR3 DNA sequence: TGTGCCAGCAGCGTAGGAGACGACAGTCTAATTGGCTACACCTTC.

The chain is built from TRBV7-3 and TRBJ1-1; possibly TRBD1 for D (6 bases). The CDR3 length is 16 residues. Germline loops: CDR1 SGHTA, CDR2 FQGTGA. The ends were cut back, 1 base at V and 4 bases at J, with 16 bases in the middle. CDR3 residues: CASSLMGGGSATEAFF. DNA for the CDR3: TGTGCCAGCAGCTTAATGGGGGGCGGGAGTGCCACTGAAGCTTTCTTT.

J is TRBJ2-5 and V is TRBV7-8, with 12 positions matching TRBD1. CDR1 and CDR2 (germline): SGHVS, FQNEAQ. The CDR3 spans 18 residues. Unmatched junction bases numbered 13, after V lost 5 bases and J lost 3 bases. In nucleotides, the CDR3 is TGTGCCAGCAGCCTCCGGGACAGGGGGCTAGCGGGTAAAGAGACCCAGTACTTC. The encoded protein is CASSLRDRGLAGKETQYF.

This chain links TRBV30 with TRBJ1-5, with 7 positions matching TRBD1. This CDR3 is built from 13 residues. The germline V gene encodes CDR1 GTSNPN and CDR2 SVGIG (reference sequence). V lost 0 bases to trimming and J lost 7 bases; unmatched junction nucleotides: 3. For the CDR3, the DNA is TGTGCCTGGAGTGTAGGGGACAGCCAGCCCCAGCATTTT. Amino acids: CAWSVGDSQPQHF. Full variable domain (outside the CDR3, taken from reference TRBV30 and TRBJ1-5): SQTIHQWPATLVQPVGSPLSLECTVEGTSNPNLYWYRQAAGRGLQLLFYSVGIGQISSEVPQNLSASRPQDRQFILSSKKLLLSDSGFYLCAWSVGDSQPQHFGDGTRLSIL.

The chain uses TRBV6-1 and TRBJ1-5, with D unclear. CDR1 MNHNS and CDR2 SASEGT come from the germline V gene. V gave up 2 bases and J gave up 0 bases, with 17 bases separating them. The CDR3 covers 18 residues. CDR3 protein: CASSEISDYWSSNQPQHF. CDR3 nucleotide sequence: TGTGCCAGCAGTGAAATTTCGGACTATTGGAGTAGCAATCAGCCCCAGCATTTT.

The rearrangement links TRBV9 to TRBJ2-5; D remains ambiguous. The end of the DNA fits TRBJ2-7 better, so the J call may be wrong. CDR1 and CDR2 from the germline V gene are SGDLS and YYNGEE. The CDR3 runs to 13 residues. As DNA, the CDR3 is TGTGCCAGCAGCGTAGAAACAGCCTACGAGCAGTACTTC. Translation: CASSVETAYEQYF.

V is TRBV9 and J is TRBJ2-5; TRBD2 might be the D (5 bases). Germline V gives CDR1 SGDLS, CDR2 YYNGEE. V was pared by 0 bases and J by 2 bases, with 11 bases between. The CDR3 is 15 residues long. DNA of the CDR3: TGTGCCAGCAGCGTAGGGGAGAAGGGACAAGAGACCCAGTACTTC. Its protein product is CASSVGEKGQETQYF.

The chain is built from TRBV7-2 and TRBJ1-6; D not resolved. V was clipped by 4 bases and J by 6 bases, with 4 bases between them. There are 12 residues in the CDR3. Looked up from germline, CDR1 is SGHTA and CDR2 is FQGNSA. The CDR3 reads CASSYRNSPLHF. Written as DNA, the CDR3 is TGTGCCAGCAGCTATCGTAATTCACCCCTCCACTTT.

This chain connects TRBV5-5 to TRBJ1-4, with D maybe TRBD1 (5 bases). V lost 3 bases, J lost 2 bases, and 11 bases lay in between. Germline values: CDR1 SGHKS, CDR2 YYEKEE (reference sequence). CDR3 length: 15 amino acids. Here the CDR3 DNA reads TGTGCCAGCAGCTGGGGGGACCGCACTAATGAAAAACTGTTTTTT. Translating gives CASSWGDRTNEKLFF.